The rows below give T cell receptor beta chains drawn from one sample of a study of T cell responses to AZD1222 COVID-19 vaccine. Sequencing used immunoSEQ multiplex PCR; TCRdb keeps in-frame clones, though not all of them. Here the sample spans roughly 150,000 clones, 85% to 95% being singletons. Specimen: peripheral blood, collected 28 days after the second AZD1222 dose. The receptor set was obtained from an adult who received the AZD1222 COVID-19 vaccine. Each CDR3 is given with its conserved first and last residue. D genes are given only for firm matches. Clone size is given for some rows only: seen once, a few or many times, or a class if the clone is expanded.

cdr3_aa: CASSLSPGGTEAFF
cdr3_nt: TGTGCCAGCAGTCTATCCCCGGGGGGGACTGAAGCTTTCTTT
clone_size: -
j_call: TRBJ1-1
d_call: -
v_call: TRBV27

cdr3_aa: CASSNPPGKGPTEAFF
cdr3_nt: TGTGCCAGCAGCAACCCACCGGGAAAAGGTCCAACTGAAGCTTTCTTT
clone_size: -
j_call: TRBJ1-1
d_call: -
v_call: TRBV9

cdr3_aa: CASSPTGTGNTIYF
cdr3_nt: TGTGCCAGCAGCCCGACAGGGACTGGAAACACCATATATTTT
clone_size: -
j_call: TRBJ1-3
d_call: TRBD1
v_call: TRBV6-2/TRBV6-3

cdr3_aa: CASSDINSAKGDQYF
cdr3_nt: TGTGCCAGCAGCGACATCAACTCGGCAAAAGGAGATCAGTACTTC
clone_size: -
j_call: TRBJ2-7
d_call: -
v_call: TRBV7-9

cdr3_aa: CASSQDPDEMNTEAFF
cdr3_nt: TGTGCCAGCAGCCAGGACCCTGATGAAATGAACACTGAAGCTTTCTTT
clone_size: -
j_call: TRBJ1-1
d_call: -
v_call: TRBV7-3

cdr3_aa: CASRQGATGNTIYF
cdr3_nt: TGTGCCAGCAGGCAGGGGGCTACAGGAAACACCATATATTTT
clone_size: -
j_call: TRBJ1-3
d_call: TRBD1
v_call: TRBV2

cdr3_aa: CASSLIRGANTIYF
cdr3_nt: TGCGCCAGCAGCTTGATTAGGGGCGCGAACACCATATATTTT
clone_size: -
j_call: TRBJ1-3
d_call: -
v_call: TRBV5-1

cdr3_aa: CASSKDRLLEETQYF
cdr3_nt: TGTGCCAGCAGCAAAGATCGCCTATTGGAGGAGACCCAGTACTTC
clone_size: -
j_call: TRBJ2-5
d_call: -
v_call: TRBV21-1

cdr3_aa: CASSLGWDFIDTQYF
cdr3_nt: TGTGCCAGCAGCTTAGGTTGGGATTTCATAGATACGCAGTATTTT
clone_size: -
j_call: TRBJ2-3
d_call: -
v_call: TRBV7-6

cdr3_aa: CASSFEAQQYF
cdr3_nt: TGTGCCAGCAGTTTCGAAGCCCAGCAGTACTTC
clone_size: -
j_call: TRBJ2-7
d_call: -
v_call: TRBV27

cdr3_aa: CASSLGRGFQETQYF
cdr3_nt: TGCGCCAGCAGCTTGGGCCGGGGCTTCCAAGAGACCCAGTACTTC
clone_size: -
j_call: TRBJ2-5
d_call: -
v_call: TRBV5-1

cdr3_aa: CASSLVPKGSGNTIYF
cdr3_nt: TGTGCCAGCAGCTTAGTTCCCAAAGGCTCTGGAAACACCATATATTTT
clone_size: -
j_call: TRBJ1-3
d_call: -
v_call: TRBV7-2

cdr3_aa: CASSFRPGKGYTF
cdr3_nt: TGTGCCAGCAGCTTCCGCCCCGGGAAGGGCTACACCTTC
clone_size: -
j_call: TRBJ1-2
d_call: -
v_call: TRBV7-8

cdr3_aa: CSVSQGPPNTEAFF
cdr3_nt: TGCAGCGTCTCACAGGGGCCGCCGAACACTGAAGCTTTCTTT
clone_size: -
j_call: TRBJ1-1
d_call: TRBD1
v_call: TRBV29-1

cdr3_aa: CASRSSGYAGTKFF
cdr3_nt: TGTGCCAGCAGGTCATCAGGTTACGCGGGGACAAAGTTCTTC
clone_size: -
j_call: TRBJ2-1
d_call: -
v_call: TRBV6-5

cdr3_aa: CASSLFVGTGELFF
cdr3_nt: TGCGCCAGCAGCTTGTTTGTAGGGACCGGGGAGCTGTTTTTT
clone_size: -
j_call: TRBJ2-2
d_call: -
v_call: TRBV5-1

cdr3_aa: CASSFASGGAIRTDTQYF
cdr3_nt: TGTGCCAGCAGCTTCGCTAGCGGGGGGGCCATCAGGACAGATACGCAGTATTTT
clone_size: -
j_call: TRBJ2-3
d_call: TRBD2
v_call: TRBV11-2

cdr3_aa: CASRGAGGTYNSPLHF
cdr3_nt: TGCGCCAGCAGAGGTGCAGGGGGCACCTATAATTCACCCCTCCACTTT
clone_size: -
j_call: TRBJ1-6
d_call: TRBD1
v_call: TRBV5-1

cdr3_aa: CASSEMAGHTYEQYF
cdr3_nt: TGTGCCAGCAGTGAAATGGCAGGCCACACCTACGAGCAGTACTTC
clone_size: once
j_call: TRBJ2-7
d_call: -
v_call: TRBV6-1

cdr3_aa: CASCLPPCNEQFF
cdr3_nt: TGTGCCAGCTGCCTACCCCCCTGTAATGAGCAGTTCTTC
clone_size: -
j_call: TRBJ2-1
d_call: -
v_call: TRBV3-1/TRBV3-2

cdr3_aa: CTSRSRGTEVETQYF
cdr3_nt: TGCACCAGCAGGTCCCGGGGGACGGAAGTAGAGACCCAGTACTTC
clone_size: once
j_call: TRBJ2-5
d_call: -
v_call: TRBV1

cdr3_aa: CASSLEARFFSGANVLTF
cdr3_nt: TGTGCCAGCAGCTTAGAGGCCCGCTTTTTCTCTGGGGCCAACGTCCTGACTTTC
clone_size: -
j_call: TRBJ2-6
d_call: -
v_call: TRBV11-2

cdr3_aa: CATSRGASGNTIYF
cdr3_nt: TGTGCCACCAGCAGAGGGGCCTCTGGAAACACCATATATTTT
clone_size: -
j_call: TRBJ1-3
d_call: -
v_call: TRBV15

cdr3_aa: CASTMSGELFF
cdr3_nt: TGTGCTAGTACCATGTCCGGGGAGCTGTTTTTT
clone_size: -
j_call: TRBJ2-2
d_call: -
v_call: TRBV19

cdr3_aa: CASSESGRGEAFF
cdr3_nt: TGTGCCAGCAGTGAATCAGGGAGAGGTGAAGCTTTCTTT
clone_size: -
j_call: TRBJ1-1
d_call: -
v_call: TRBV6-1

cdr3_aa: CASSYHADSVYGYTF
cdr3_nt: TGTGCCAGCAGTTACCACGCAGATTCCGTTTATGGCTACACCTTC
clone_size: -
j_call: TRBJ1-2
d_call: -
v_call: TRBV6-5

cdr3_aa: CASSLTGSGANVLTF
cdr3_nt: TGTGCCAGCAGCTTGACAGGGTCTGGGGCCAACGTCCTGACTTTC
clone_size: -
j_call: TRBJ2-6
d_call: TRBD1
v_call: TRBV7-2

cdr3_aa: CASSQDLTNGYTF
cdr3_nt: TGTGCCAGCAGCCAAGATTTAACTAATGGCTACACCTTC
clone_size: -
j_call: TRBJ1-2
d_call: -
v_call: TRBV3-1/TRBV3-2

cdr3_aa: CAIGSGDSPLHF
cdr3_nt: TGTGCCATCGGTTCCGGGGATTCACCCCTCCACTTT
clone_size: -
j_call: TRBJ1-6
d_call: -
v_call: TRBV10-3

cdr3_aa: CASSQGDRVGPYNSPLHF
cdr3_nt: TGTGCCAGCAGCCAAGGGGACAGGGTAGGGCCCTATAATTCACCCCTCCACTTT
clone_size: -
j_call: TRBJ1-6
d_call: TRBD1
v_call: TRBV3-1/TRBV3-2

cdr3_aa: CASSLVGGAVNEQFF
cdr3_nt: TGTGCCAGCAGTTTAGTAGGGGGGGCGGTAAATGAGCAGTTCTTC
clone_size: -
j_call: TRBJ2-1
d_call: -
v_call: TRBV27

cdr3_aa: CASGLMTDTQYF
cdr3_nt: TGTGCTAGTGGTTTGATGACAGATACGCAGTATTTT
clone_size: -
j_call: TRBJ2-3
d_call: -
v_call: TRBV12-5

cdr3_aa: CATSDAQQGRWGYTF
cdr3_nt: TGTGCCACCAGTGATGCTCAACAGGGGCGGTGGGGCTACACCTTC
clone_size: -
j_call: TRBJ1-2
d_call: TRBD1
v_call: TRBV24-1

cdr3_aa: CASRRTGGSQPQHF
cdr3_nt: TGTGCCAGCAGGCGGACAGGGGGCAGTCAGCCCCAGCATTTT
clone_size: -
j_call: TRBJ1-5
d_call: TRBD1
v_call: TRBV2

cdr3_aa: CASSAGVNSNQPQHF
cdr3_nt: TGTGCCAGCAGCGCTGGGGTGAATAGCAATCAGCCCCAGCATTTT
clone_size: -
j_call: TRBJ1-5
d_call: -
v_call: TRBV9

cdr3_aa: CASSSLNPGTSGYEQYF
cdr3_nt: TGTGCCAGCAGCTCTCTCAACCCCGGGACTAGCGGTTACGAGCAGTACTTC
clone_size: once
j_call: TRBJ2-7
d_call: TRBD2
v_call: TRBV7-6

cdr3_aa: CASSSGIYSTEAFF
cdr3_nt: TGCGCCAGCAGCTCCGGGATTTATTCGACTGAAGCTTTCTTT
clone_size: -
j_call: TRBJ1-1
d_call: -
v_call: TRBV5-1

cdr3_aa: CASSLKLMNTEAFF
cdr3_nt: TGTGCCAGCAGCTTAAAACTGATGAACACTGAAGCTTTCTTT
clone_size: -
j_call: TRBJ1-1
d_call: -
v_call: TRBV7-9

cdr3_aa: CASSGTGGRDGYTF
cdr3_nt: TGTGCCAGCAGTGGGACAGGGGGTCGGGATGGCTACACCTTC
clone_size: -
j_call: TRBJ1-2
d_call: TRBD1
v_call: TRBV2

cdr3_aa: CASSLIGEQFF
cdr3_nt: TGTGCCAGCAGTCTCATAGGGGAGCAGTTCTTC
clone_size: -
j_call: TRBJ2-1
d_call: -
v_call: TRBV12-3/TRBV12-4

cdr3_aa: CASRPVEGRTGELFF
cdr3_nt: TGTGCCAGCCGACCCGTGGAGGGGCGAACCGGGGAGCTGTTTTTT
clone_size: -
j_call: TRBJ2-2
d_call: -
v_call: TRBV7-9